Below are 8 T cell receptor beta chains sequenced from a single sample in a study of beta chain features in type 1 diabetes. The whole isolated RNA underwent reverse transcription, so sequencing captured expressed TCRB transcripts. Some clones are missing from TCRdb's copy, which holds only in-frame ones; the method was immunoSEQ multiplex PCR. The data hold around 400,000 clones, with around 13% observed a single time. The sequenced material came from naive CD4+ T cells from blood. These receptors all come from a man aged 18 to 30 in good health.

The chain carries TRBV6-5 and TRBJ2-7; D gene uncertain. This CDR3 has 14 residues. Germline CDR1 is MNHEY and CDR2 is SVGAGI. The V and J ends lost 0 bases and 0 bases respectively, with 6 bases between them. Here the CDR3 reads CASSYSEVSYEQYF. The CDR3 region has the DNA TGTGCCAGCAGTTACTCTGAGGTCTCCTACGAGCAGTACTTC.

CDR3 residues: CAWTDWEGRGTGELFF. CDR3 nucleotide sequence: TGTGCCTGGACCGACTGGGAGGGGAGAGGAACCGGGGAGCTGTTTTTT. The chain has TRBV30 and TRBJ2-2, with TRBD2 identical over 7 bases. V lost 4 bases to trimming and J lost 5 bases; unmatched junction nucleotides: 13. Germline V gives CDR1 GTSNPN, CDR2 SVGIG (reference sequence). This CDR3 is 16 amino acids long.

The chain joins TRBV18 to TRBJ2-5; D is unresolved. Trimming pared 3 bases from V and 5 bases from J, leaving 13 bases between. The length of the CDR3 is 14 residues. Germline loops: CDR1 KGHSH, CDR2 LQKENI. CDR3 sequence: CASSPTSLLETQYF. The CDR3 nucleotides are TGTGCCAGCTCACCGACATCCCTCTTGGAGACCCAGTACTTC.

The V and J genes are TRBV9 and TRBJ2-2; TRBD2 matches at 10 bases. The CDR3 is 16 amino acids. The V segment lost 0 bases and the J segment 7 bases; nucleotides outside the gene matches: 6. From germline, CDR1 is SGDLS and CDR2 YYNGEE. The CDR3 loop is CASSVARGLASGELFF. CDR3 DNA: TGTGCCAGCAGCGTAGCGAGGGGACTAGCGAGCGGGGAGCTGTTTTTT.

A few counts support this clone. The chain joins TRBV30 to TRBJ1-2; 8 bases agree with TRBD1. In germline, CDR1 is GTSNPN, CDR2 SVGIG (reference sequence). CDR3 length: 12 residues. Unmatched junction bases numbered 5, after V lost 7 bases and J lost 4 bases. CDR3 in amino acids: CASTGVGYGYTF. CDR3 in DNA: TGTGCCTCGACAGGGGTTGGCTATGGCTACACCTTC.

The chain joins TRBV7-9 to TRBJ1-6; TRBD1 matches 8 bases. V dropped 3 bases and J dropped 7; count of bases not matched to a gene: 5. CDR3 length: 15 amino acids. The germline gives CDR1 SEHNR, CDR2 FQNEAQ (reference sequence). The CDR3 reads CASSFGTGRNSPLHF. In DNA, the CDR3 is TGTGCCAGCAGCTTCGGGACAGGCAGGAATTCACCCCTCCACTTT.

This clone has only a few counts. V gene TRBV7-8 combines with J gene TRBJ2-5; 8 bases match TRBD1. Germline V gene data show CDR1 as SGHVS and CDR2 as FQNEAQ. This CDR3 spans 16 amino acids. The V and J ends lost 5 bases and 5 bases, in that order; junction bases with no gene match: 13. DNA for the CDR3: TGTGCCAGCAGCATTAATGGGCAGGGGGCGGGGGAGACCCAGTACTTC. Translating gives CASSINGQGAGETQYF.

The table lists this clone with a few counts. The CDR3 is CASSKTSGIYEQYF. In DNA form, the CDR3 reads TGCGCCAGCAGCAAAACTAGCGGGATTTACGAGCAGTACTTC. The J gene is TRBJ2-5, the V gene TRBV4-3, with 10 bases matching TRBD2. The J call could be wrong; TRBJ2-7 is a better fit for the DNA end. CDR3 length: 14 residues. The germline V gene encodes CDR1 LGHNA and CDR2 YSLEER.